This T cell receptor (beta chain) was captured in a study of T-cell reconstitution after alpha-beta-depleted transplantation in children. Preparation of the TCRbeta library was carried out with unique molecular identifiers. TCRdb reprocessed the PCR reads with MiXCR, giving one entry per CDR3 protein. In the table there are 200,000 to 300,000 distinct CDR3 sequences, under 30% of which are singletons. This CDR3 is built from 15 residues. With 7 bases removed from V and 6 bases from J, the gap between germline ends came to 23 bases. CDR1 is SGHRS and CDR2 is YFSETQ in the germline V gene. The chain couples TRBV5-1 to TRBJ2-7; tentative D call: TRBD1 (6 bases). This TCR was sampled from a girl aged 2 to 9 with Fanconi anemia, due to receive a stem cell transplant. The sequenced sample was PBMCs, obtained before TCRalphabeta/CD19-depleted stem cell transplant. The CDR3 here is CASQTTQGSTGEQYF. DNA for the CDR3: TGCGCCAGCCAGACAACACAGGGATCGACAGGCGAGCAGTACTTC.